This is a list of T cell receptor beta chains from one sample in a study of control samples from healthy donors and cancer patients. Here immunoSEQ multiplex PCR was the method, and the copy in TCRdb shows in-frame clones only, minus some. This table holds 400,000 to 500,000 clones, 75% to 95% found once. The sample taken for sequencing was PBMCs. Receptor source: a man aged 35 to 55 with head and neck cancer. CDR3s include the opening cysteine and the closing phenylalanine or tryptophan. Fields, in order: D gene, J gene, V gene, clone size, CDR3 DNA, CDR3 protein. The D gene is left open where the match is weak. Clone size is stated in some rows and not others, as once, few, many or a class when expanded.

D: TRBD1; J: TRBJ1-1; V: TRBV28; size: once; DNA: TGTGCCAGCAGTTTCGGGACAGCTCTCATGAACACTGAAGCTTTCTTT; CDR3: CASSFGTALMNTEAFF
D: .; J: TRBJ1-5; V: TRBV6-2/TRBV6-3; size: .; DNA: TGTGCCAGCAGTATAGGGTCGTATCAGCCCCAGCATTTT; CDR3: CASSIGSYQPQHF
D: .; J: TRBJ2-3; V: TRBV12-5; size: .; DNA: TGTGCTAGTGCTGGACACACAGATACGCAGTATTTT; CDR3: CASAGHTDTQYF
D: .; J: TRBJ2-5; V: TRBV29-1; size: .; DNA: TGCAGCGTTGAAGATCCGAGTACCCTAGAGACCCAGTACTTC; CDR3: CSVEDPSTLETQYF
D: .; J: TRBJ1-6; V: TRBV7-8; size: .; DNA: TGTGCCAGCAGCTTAGAGGTGGGGGGACTTAATTCACCCCTCCACTTT; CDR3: CASSLEVGGLNSPLHF
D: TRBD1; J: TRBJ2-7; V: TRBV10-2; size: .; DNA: TGCGCCAGCCGGGACAGGAACGAGCAGTACTTC; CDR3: CASRDRNEQYF
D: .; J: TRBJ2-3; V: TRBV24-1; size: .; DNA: TGTGCCACCAGTGACCCCCTGGGCGGGGCGCCCACAGATACGCAGTATTTT; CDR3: CATSDPLGGAPTDTQYF
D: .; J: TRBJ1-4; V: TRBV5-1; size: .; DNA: TGCGCCAGCAGCTTGGATGGGACGGCAAATGAAAAACTGTTTTTT; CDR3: CASSLDGTANEKLFF
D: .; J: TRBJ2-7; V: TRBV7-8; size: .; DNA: TGTGCCAGCAGCTTAGAGGCTGGAATCTACGAGCAGTACTTC; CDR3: CASSLEAGIYEQYF
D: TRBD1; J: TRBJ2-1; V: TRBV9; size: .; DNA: TGTGCCAGCAGCCATAGGGACAGGGAGAATGAGCAGTTCTTC; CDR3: CASSHRDRENEQFF
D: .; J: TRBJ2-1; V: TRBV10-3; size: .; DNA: TGTGCCATCAACACCGGGACTTCTTACAATGAGCAGTTCTTC; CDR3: CAINTGTSYNEQFF
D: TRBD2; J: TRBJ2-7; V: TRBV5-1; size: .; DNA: TGCGCCAGCAGCTCGGGACTAGCCGGCTCCTACGAGCAGTACTTC; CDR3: CASSSGLAGSYEQYF
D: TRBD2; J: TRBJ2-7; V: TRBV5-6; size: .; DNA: TGTGCCAGCAGCTTGGAGCTAGCGGGGCCTCACTACGAGCAGTACTTC; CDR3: CASSLELAGPHYEQYF
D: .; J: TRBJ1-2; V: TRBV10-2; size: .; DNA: TGCGCCAGCAGTGAGTTGGGACTGAGCTATGGCTACACCTTC; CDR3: CASSELGLSYGYTF
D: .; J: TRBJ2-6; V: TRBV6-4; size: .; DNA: TGTGCCAGCAGCTACGACAGCTCTGGGGCCAACGTCCTGACTTTC; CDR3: CASSYDSSGANVLTF
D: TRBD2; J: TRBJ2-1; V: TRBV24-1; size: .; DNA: TGTGCCACCAGTGACAGAGGGACTAGCGGGGGGGATGAGCAGTTCTTC; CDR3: CATSDRGTSGGDEQFF